This T cell receptor (beta chain) stems from a study of T cell repertoires in cytomegalovirus infection. In the study overall: Public TCR beta signatures were indicative of both CMV infection and a matching HLA type. Study-wide results and caveats: HLA-C-restricted CMV clonotypes gave the most frequent clonotype in two of eight donors.

TCRdb reanalysed the reads using MiXCR and keeps one entry per CDR3 protein. The table lists over 300,000 distinct CDR3 sequences, 15% to 20% of them singletons. The CDR3 is made up of 13 amino acids. Germline lookup yields CDR1 KGHDR and CDR2 SFDVKD. V shed 7 bases and J shed 0 bases, with 7 bases lying between them. Turning to this clonotype: Its antigen is undetermined.

This receptor was obtained from a human donor in good health (CMV status not recorded). Some clones in this sample may be carry-over from other donors' samples. The chain uses TRBV24-1 and TRBJ2-3, with D uncertain. Sequenced material: PBMCs. The CDR3 region has the DNA TGTGCCACCAGGGGCCCTAGCACAGATACGCAGTATTTT. Translating gives CATRGPSTDTQYF.